This T cell receptor (beta chain) was found in a study of early T cells in non-severe SARS-CoV-2 infection. About the study: Sequencing of bulk RNA from unsorted whole blood was done, without chain pairing.

Researchers attached unique molecular identifiers to individual cDNA molecules. In TCRdb, the 5' RACE reads were re-called with MiXCR into one record per CDR3 protein. Of over 30,000 distinct CDR3 sequences in the sample, less than 8% were seen once. Deletions cut 2 bases from V and 5 bases from J, with 10 bases between. The germline V gene encodes CDR1 MNHNY and CDR2 SVGAGI (reference sequence). The CDR3 has 14 amino acids. This clonotype was seen at least ten times. The antigen remains unidentified. Findings and limits, study-wide: VDJdb matches were skewed toward anti-spike CD8 T cell responses.

The receptor was isolated from an adult who was a healthcare worker with PCR-confirmed SARS-CoV-2 infection or an uninfected control (not recorded which). V and J are TRBV6-6 and TRBJ2-1, with a possible D match to TRBD2 (6 bases). Sequencing was performed on whole blood. This chain's CDR3 is CASSYAGLNNEQFF. CDR3 sequence (DNA): TGTGCCAGCAGTTACGCGGGGCTTAACAATGAGCAGTTCTTC.